The present entry profiles one T cell receptor (beta chain) with its context. For each CDR3 protein, TCRdb gives one entry from its re-call of the 5' RACE reads, without DNA. This sample lists some 150,000 distinct CDR3 sequences; its ten largest clones have 7.4%. The data stem from a study of monozygotic twins with inflammatory bowel disease. This CDR3 region has 13 residues. Germline-derived CDR1 and CDR2 are SGHNT and YYREEE (reference sequence). The chain is built from TRBV5-4 and TRBJ2-5. The TCR comes from a human donor with ulcerative colitis or Crohn's disease, or a healthy co-twin of an affected twin (not recorded which). Sequenced sample: blood. The CDR3 region is CASSFLSQETQYF.